The 27 T cell receptor beta chains below were found in one sample sequenced in a study of T cell responses to AZD1222 COVID-19 vaccine. TCRdb keeps only in-frame clones here, not all; method: immunoSEQ multiplex PCR. The profile shows around 100,000 clones, about nine tenths of them singletons. The sequences come from peripheral blood, collected on day 0 of AZD1222 vaccination. The source of these receptors is an adult in good health.

The V and J genes are TRBV5-4 and TRBJ1-4, with D possibly TRBD1 on 6 matching bases. The CDR3 sequence is 13 residues long. Germline V gene lookup returns CDR1 SGHNT and CDR2 YYREEE (reference sequence). V was trimmed by 2 bases and J by 5 bases, leaving 7 bases between them. CDR3 in amino acids: CASSFGQNEKLFF. The CDR3 region has the DNA TGTGCCAGCAGCTTCGGACAGAATGAAAAACTGTTTTTT.

CDR3 sequence: CASSPRGTGGLYGYTF. CDR3 nucleotide sequence: TGTGCCAGCTCACCCCGCGGAACAGGGGGCCTCTATGGCTACACCTTC. The V and J genes are TRBV18 and TRBJ1-2, with 9 bases that match TRBD1. Trimming cost V 3 bases and J 4 bases; bases outside gene matches: 9. Germline loops: CDR1 KGHSH, CDR2 LQKENI. This CDR3 has 16 residues.

The CDR3 is CASSSTGGPANEKLFF. In DNA, the CDR3 is TGTGCCAGCAGCTCTACCGGGGGGCCAGCTAATGAAAAACTGTTTTTT. The V and J genes are TRBV3-1 (or the pseudogene TRBV3-2) and TRBJ1-4; tentative D call: TRBD1 (6 bases). The CDR3 is 16 amino acids. CDR1 is LGHDT and CDR2 is YNNKEL in the germline V gene (reference sequence). V lost 5 bases and J lost 3, with 16 bases in between.

J is TRBJ1-2 and V is TRBV10-3; D is possibly TRBD1 (5 bases). The CDR3 covers 14 residues. CDR1 and CDR2 (germline): ENHRY, SYGVKD. V was shortened by 2 bases and J by 4 bases, with 11 bases between the two germline ends. Written as DNA, the CDR3 is TGTGCCATCAGTGAGGCAGGGAGAGCCTATGGCTACACCTTC. Residues: CAISEAGRAYGYTF.

V is TRBV12-3 or TRBV12-4 and J is TRBJ1-2, with 7 nucleotides matching TRBD1. This CDR3 has 13 amino acids. After removal of 1 base from V and 8 bases from J, the junction contained 4 bases not matched to a gene. In DNA form, the CDR3 reads TGTGCCAGCAGTTTAGGACAGGGAGGCGGCTACACCTTC. Residues: CASSLGQGGGYTF.

The chain combines TRBV10-3 with TRBJ2-7, with TRBD1 matching over 8 bases. The CDR3 runs 15 residues. Germline trimming cut 8 bases from V and 1 base from J; bases unmatched to any gene: 10. Germline assignment: CDR1 ENHRY and CDR2 SYGVKD. The CDR3 bases are TGTGCCATCCGAGCGACAGGGGTAGAGTCCTACGAGCAGTACTTC. This codes for CAIRATGVESYEQYF.

The chain combines TRBV7-9 with TRBJ2-5, with TRBD2 matching 11 bases. Germline V gene lookup returns CDR1 SEHNR and CDR2 FQNEAQ (reference sequence). The CDR3 spans 17 residues. With V trimmed by 2 bases and J by 3 bases, 8 bases remained unmatched. The CDR3 here is CASSLLAGGFGEETQYF. The DNA for the CDR3 is TGTGCCAGCAGCTTATTAGCGGGAGGGTTCGGGGAAGAGACCCAGTACTTC.

This chain joins TRBV15 and TRBJ2-1; D unclear. The CDR3 totals 12 residues. Germline lookup yields CDR1 LNHNV and CDR2 YYDKDF (reference sequence). V lost 8 bases to trimming and J lost 5 bases, with 10 bases between them. The CDR3 here is CATGRVDNEQFF. CDR3 sequence (DNA): TGTGCCACCGGCCGGGTAGACAATGAGCAGTTCTTC. Supplemented by reference TRBV15 and TRBJ2-1, the full variable domain reads DAMVIQNPRYQVTQFGKPVTLSCSQTLNHNVMYWYQQKSSQAPKLLFHYYDKDFNNEADTPDNFQSRRPNTSFCFLDIRSPGLGDTAMYLCATGRVDNEQFFGPGTRLTVL.

V gene TRBV27 combines with J gene TRBJ1-2; tentatively, D is TRBD1 (5 bases). Trimming removed 5 bases at V and 6 bases at J, with 13 bases between. The CDR3 loop spans 13 amino acids. The germline CDR1 and CDR2 sequences are MNHEY and SMNVEV (reference sequence). CDR3 coding DNA: TGTGCCAGCAGTAAAGAGGGACTTGATGGCTACACCTTC. This translates into CASSKEGLDGYTF.

The chain couples TRBV24-1 to TRBJ2-5; TRBD2 is a possible D gene (5 bases). The CDR3 has 13 residues. Looked up from germline, CDR1 is KGHDR and CDR2 is SFDVKD. V lost 6 bases and J lost 5, with 12 bases in between. CDR3 nucleotides: TGTGCCACCAGTAGGGCAGGCGGGGAGACCCAGTACTTC. Translation gives CATSRAGGETQYF.

This chain joins TRBV30 and TRBJ2-3, with D hard to call. Germline CDR1 reads GTSNPN; CDR2 reads SVGIG (reference sequence). V gave up 1 base and J gave up 7 bases, with 6 bases separating them. The CDR3 contains 11 residues. CDR3 coding DNA: TGTGCCTGGAGTGCCGGGCATACGCAGTATTTT. Translating it yields CAWSAGHTQYF.

The chain links TRBV28 to TRBJ2-5; 10 positions match TRBD1. Germline V CDR1 and CDR2: MDHEN, SYDVKM. This CDR3 has 16 amino acids. The V gene end was trimmed by 3 bases and the J gene end by 2 bases; junction bases not matched to a gene: 6. The CDR3 region has the DNA TGTGCCAGCAGTTTCCTCGGGACAGGGGTTCAAGAGACCCAGTACTTC. Translating it yields CASSFLGTGVQETQYF.

The rearrangement joins TRBV6-5 to TRBJ2-2; D gene uncertain. V lost 2 bases to trimming and J lost 7 bases, with 11 bases between them. Germline assignment: CDR1 MNHEY and CDR2 SVGAGI. The CDR3 sequence is 14 residues long. The DNA for the CDR3 is TGTGCCAGCAGTTACGGGCTGCCCCGCGGGGAGCTGTTTTTT. It encodes CASSYGLPRGELFF.

The chain has TRBV28 and TRBJ2-7, with 8 bases identical to TRBD2. The CDR3 loop spans 15 amino acids. CDR1 MDHEN and CDR2 SYDVKM come from the germline V gene. V dropped 7 bases and J dropped 1; count of bases not matched to a gene: 9. CDR3 sequence (DNA): TGTGCCAGCAACCGGGGGGGCTTGAGGTCCTACGAGCAGTACTTC. Translating it yields CASNRGGLRSYEQYF.

The chain couples TRBV5-5 to TRBJ1-5, with a tentative D call TRBD1 (6 bases). Germline CDR1 SGHKS, CDR2 YYEKEE (reference sequence). V was cut by 4 bases and J by 0 bases, with 17 bases left in between. The CDR3 is 17 residues long. CDR3 sequence: CASSRTDFQTSNQPQHF. The CDR3 region has the DNA TGTGCCAGCAGCCGGACAGATTTTCAGACTAGCAATCAGCCCCAGCATTTT.

A note on this clone: A read error may produce the germline difference seen at one junction end. The chain links TRBV18 to TRBJ2-1, with a possible D match to TRBD1 (6 bases). The CDR3 length is 15 residues. The germline V gene encodes CDR1 KGHSH and CDR2 LQKENI. The CDR3 DNA reads TGTGCCAGCTCACCTACAGGGATCTCCAACAATGAGCAGTTCTTC. Translating gives CASSPTGISNNEQFF.

This sequence joins TRBV28 and TRBJ1-1; D is possibly TRBD1 (5 bases). V lost 6 bases and J lost 8, with 13 bases in between. Germline V lookup: CDR1 MDHEN, CDR2 SYDVKM. The CDR3 is 12 amino acids. CDR3 in amino acids: CASSQGPREAFF. CDR3 bases: TGTGCCAGCAGCCAGGGCCCGCGAGAAGCTTTCTTT.

This clone has a handful of counts. V and J are TRBV5-6 and TRBJ2-7, with TRBD2 as a possible D gene (5 bases). The CDR3 sequence is 14 residues long. Germline V lookup: CDR1 SGHDT, CDR2 YYEEEE. V was cut by 3 bases and J by 2 bases, with 12 bases left in between. The CDR3 sequence is CASSWRLATYEQYF. The CDR3 nucleotides read TGTGCCAGCAGCTGGCGTCTAGCAACCTACGAGCAGTACTTC.

This clone was counted a few times. The J gene is TRBJ2-5, the V gene TRBV27, with D hard to call. Trimming removed 3 bases from V and 4 bases from J, with 9 bases in between. CDR3 length: 13 residues. CDR1 and CDR2 from the germline V gene are MNHEY and SMNVEV (reference sequence). The CDR3 is CASSFLVGETQYF. CDR3 bases: TGTGCCAGCAGTTTTTTGGTGGGAGAGACCCAGTACTTC.

The rearrangement joins TRBV5-4 to TRBJ1-3; no clear D gene. The germline V gene encodes CDR1 SGHNT and CDR2 YYREEE (reference sequence). The V gene lost 9 bases and the J gene lost 0 bases, with 7 bases spanning the gap. CDR3 size: 12 residues. The CDR3 DNA is TGTGCCACCGGAGTCTCTGGAAACACCATATATTTT. Its protein product is CATGVSGNTIYF.

The chain carries TRBV11-3 and TRBJ2-2, with a weak D call TRBD2 (6 bases). This CDR3 is 15 amino acids long. Germline loops: CDR1 SGHNT, CDR2 YENEEA. V was cut by 4 bases and J by 0 bases, with 9 bases left in between. CDR3: CASSSRGANTGELFF. In DNA, the CDR3 is TGTGCCAGCAGCTCGCGGGGCGCGAACACCGGGGAGCTGTTTTTT.

This chain's CDR3 is CASSPGGRETQYF. The CDR3 bases are TGTGCCAGCAGCCCGGGGGGCAGGGAGACCCAGTACTTC. The chain joins TRBV12-3 or TRBV12-4 to TRBJ2-5, with D possibly TRBD2 on 7 matching bases. The ends were cut back, 6 bases at V and 5 bases at J, with 13 bases in the middle. CDR3 length: 13 amino acids.

The rearrangement links TRBV18 to TRBJ1-3; 7 bases agree with TRBD1. This CDR3 is 17 amino acids long. CDR1 is KGHSH, CDR2 LQKENI, per germline. Trimming removed 1 base from V and 5 bases from J; junction bases left unmatched: 11. The CDR3 DNA reads as TGTGCCAGCTCACCACAGGAAGGAAGGGGGCAAAGAAACACCATATATTTT. Protein: CASSPQEGRGQRNTIYF.

The V call is TRBV19, the J call TRBJ1-4; 7 nucleotides match TRBD1. The germline gives CDR1 LNHDA, CDR2 SQIVND (reference sequence). The CDR3 is 17 residues long. Trimming cost V 5 bases and J 0 bases; bases outside gene matches: 9. The CDR3 bases are TGTGCCAGTAGTGCCGGGACAGTGGGTGCAACTAATGAAAAACTGTTTTTT. Its translation: CASSAGTVGATNEKLFF.

This sequence joins TRBV7-6 and TRBJ2-2; D perhaps matches TRBD2 (6 bases). The CDR3 has 16 residues. The V end lost 3 bases, the J end lost 0 bases, and 11 bases lay between the germline ends. The V gene's germline CDR1 is SGHVS and CDR2 FNYEAQ. The CDR3, as DNA: TGTGCCAGCAGCTTTGGGGTAGCGGCGAACACCGGGGAGCTGTTTTTT. Amino acids: CASSFGVAANTGELFF.

This clone was found once. V is TRBV6-5 and J is TRBJ2-2; D call uncertain. CDR3 length: 11 amino acids. The germline V gene has CDR1 MNHEY and CDR2 SVGAGI. V lost 8 bases to trimming and J lost 9 bases, with 10 bases between them. CDR3: CASGPVRELFF. As DNA, the CDR3 is TGTGCCAGCGGACCGGTGAGGGAGCTGTTTTTT.

The chain employs TRBV6-5 and TRBJ2-3, with 8 bases identical to TRBD1. J gave up 5 bases and V 1 base, and 8 bases lay outside the gene matches. Per the germline V gene, CDR1 is MNHEY and CDR2 is SVGAGI. The CDR3 extends over 16 amino acids. The CDR3 spells CASSYYQTGAGDTQYF. The CDR3 DNA reads as TGTGCCAGCAGTTACTACCAGACAGGGGCAGGAGATACGCAGTATTTT.